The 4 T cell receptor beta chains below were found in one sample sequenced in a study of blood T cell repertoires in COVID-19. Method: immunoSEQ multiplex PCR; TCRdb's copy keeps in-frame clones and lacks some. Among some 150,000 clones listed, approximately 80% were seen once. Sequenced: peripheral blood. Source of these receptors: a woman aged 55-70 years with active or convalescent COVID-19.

The CDR3: CASRRESSYNEQFF. CDR3 nucleotide sequence: TGTGCCAGCAGAAGAGAAAGCTCCTACAATGAGCAGTTCTTC. The chain is built from TRBV28 and TRBJ2-1; no clear D. Germline-derived CDR1 and CDR2 are MDHEN and SYDVKM. Trimming pared 6 bases from V and 0 bases from J, leaving 9 bases between. The CDR3 runs 14 residues.

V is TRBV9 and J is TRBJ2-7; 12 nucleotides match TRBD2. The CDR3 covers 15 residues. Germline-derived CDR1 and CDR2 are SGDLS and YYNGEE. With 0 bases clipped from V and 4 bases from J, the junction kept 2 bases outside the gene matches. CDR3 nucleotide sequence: TGTGCCAGCAGCGTAGGACTAGCGGGAGTGTACGAGCAGTACTTC. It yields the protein CASSVGLAGVYEQYF.

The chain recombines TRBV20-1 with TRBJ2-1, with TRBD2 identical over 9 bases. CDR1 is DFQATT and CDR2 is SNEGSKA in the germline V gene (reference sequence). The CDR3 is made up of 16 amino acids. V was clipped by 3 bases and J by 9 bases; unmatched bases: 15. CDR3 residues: CSASPILAGSRGEQFF. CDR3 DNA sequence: TGCAGTGCTAGTCCCATCCTAGCGGGGTCTCGCGGTGAGCAGTTCTTC.

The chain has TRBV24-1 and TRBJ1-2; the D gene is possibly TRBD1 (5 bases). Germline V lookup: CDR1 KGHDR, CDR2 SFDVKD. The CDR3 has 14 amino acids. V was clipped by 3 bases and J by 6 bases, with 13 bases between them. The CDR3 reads CATSDGNTRDGYTF. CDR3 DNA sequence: TGTGCCACCAGTGATGGAAATACCAGGGATGGCTACACCTTC.